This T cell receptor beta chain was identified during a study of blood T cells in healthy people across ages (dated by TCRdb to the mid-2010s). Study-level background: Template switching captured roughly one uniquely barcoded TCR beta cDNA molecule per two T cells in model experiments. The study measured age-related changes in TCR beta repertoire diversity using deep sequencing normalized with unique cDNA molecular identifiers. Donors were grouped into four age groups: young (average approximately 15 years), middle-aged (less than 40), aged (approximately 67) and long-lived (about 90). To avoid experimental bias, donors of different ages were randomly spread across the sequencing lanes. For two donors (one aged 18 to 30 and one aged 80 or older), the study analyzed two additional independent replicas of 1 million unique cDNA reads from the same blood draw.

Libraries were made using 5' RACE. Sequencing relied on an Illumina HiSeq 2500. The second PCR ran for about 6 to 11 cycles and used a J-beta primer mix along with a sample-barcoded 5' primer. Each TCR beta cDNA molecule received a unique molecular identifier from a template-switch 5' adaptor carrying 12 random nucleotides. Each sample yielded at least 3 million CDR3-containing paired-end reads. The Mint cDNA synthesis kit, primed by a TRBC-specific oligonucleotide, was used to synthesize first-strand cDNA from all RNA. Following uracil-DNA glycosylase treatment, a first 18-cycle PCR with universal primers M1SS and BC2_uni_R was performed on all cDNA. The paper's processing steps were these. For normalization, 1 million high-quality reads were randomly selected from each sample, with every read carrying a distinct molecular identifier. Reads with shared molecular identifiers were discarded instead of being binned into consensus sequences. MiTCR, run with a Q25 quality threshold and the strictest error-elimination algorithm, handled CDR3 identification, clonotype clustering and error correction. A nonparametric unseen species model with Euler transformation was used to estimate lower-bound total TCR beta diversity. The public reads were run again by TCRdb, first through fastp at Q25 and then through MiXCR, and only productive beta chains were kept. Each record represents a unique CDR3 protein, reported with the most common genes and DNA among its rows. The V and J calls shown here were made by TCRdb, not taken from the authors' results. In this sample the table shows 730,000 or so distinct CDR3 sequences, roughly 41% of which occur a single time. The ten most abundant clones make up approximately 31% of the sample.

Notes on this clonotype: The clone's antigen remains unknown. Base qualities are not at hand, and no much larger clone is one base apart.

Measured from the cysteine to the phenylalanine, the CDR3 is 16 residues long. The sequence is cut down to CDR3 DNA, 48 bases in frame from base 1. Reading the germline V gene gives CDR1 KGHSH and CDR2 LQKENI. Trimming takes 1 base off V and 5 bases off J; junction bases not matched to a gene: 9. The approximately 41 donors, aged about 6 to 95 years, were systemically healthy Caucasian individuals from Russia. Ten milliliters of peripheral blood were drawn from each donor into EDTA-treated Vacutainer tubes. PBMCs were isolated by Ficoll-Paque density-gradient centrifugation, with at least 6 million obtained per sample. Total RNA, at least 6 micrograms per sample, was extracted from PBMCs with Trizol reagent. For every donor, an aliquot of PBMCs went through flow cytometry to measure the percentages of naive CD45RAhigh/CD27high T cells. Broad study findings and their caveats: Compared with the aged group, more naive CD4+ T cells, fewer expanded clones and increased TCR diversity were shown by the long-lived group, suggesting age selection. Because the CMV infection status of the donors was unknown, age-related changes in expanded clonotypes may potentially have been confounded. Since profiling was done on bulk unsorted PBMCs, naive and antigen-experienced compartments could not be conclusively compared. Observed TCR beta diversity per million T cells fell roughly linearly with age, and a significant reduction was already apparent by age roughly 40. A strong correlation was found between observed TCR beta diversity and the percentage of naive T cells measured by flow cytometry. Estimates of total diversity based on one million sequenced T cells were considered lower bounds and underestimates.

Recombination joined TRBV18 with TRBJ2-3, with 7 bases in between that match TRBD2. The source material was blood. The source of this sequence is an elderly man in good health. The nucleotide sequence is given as TGTGCCAGCTCACCACGGCTCGCGGGAGTCGGAGATACGCAGTATTTT. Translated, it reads CASSPRLAGVGDTQYF. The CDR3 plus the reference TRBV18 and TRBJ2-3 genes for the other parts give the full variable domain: NAGVMQNPRHLVRRRGQEARLRCSPMKGHSHVYWYRQLPEEGLKFMVYLQKENIIDESGMPKERFSAEFPKEGPSILRIQQVVRGDSAAYFCASSPRLAGVGDTQYFGPGTRLTVL.